This T cell receptor (beta chain) was found in a study of regulatory T cells in long-lasting Graves disease. Ten or more counts support this clonotype. Documented time point: newly diagnosed GD, antithyroid drugs for less than 3 months. Researchers made the TCR library from RNA that was extracted from PBMCs. A peripheral blood sample, around 8.5 milliliters in volume, was drawn into EDTA tubes. V dropped 8 bases and J dropped 7 bases, with 11 bases sitting between them. This CDR3 spans 11 amino acids. The V gene's germline CDR1 is MNHEY and CDR2 SMNVEV (reference sequence). Relying on iRepertoire HTBI primers and Arm-PCR of CDR3 regions, the team built TCR beta libraries. MiXCR was run by TCRdb on the multiplex PCR reads, yielding one entry per CDR3 protein. The sample comprises about 620,000 distinct CDR3 sequences, about 15% of which are singletons, and around a sixth rests with the top ten. These data were likewise used in another study, on T cells in Graves' hyperthyroidism and ophthalmopathy. As that study records: Researchers barred patients who had uncontrolled infection, other autoimmune disease, pregnancy or lactation.

The chain is built from TRBV27 and TRBJ1-1; D is uncertain. This receptor was taken from a young woman with Graves disease. This material consisted of peripheral blood mononuclear cells (PBMCs), taken at new diagnosis, from a patient treated with antithyroid drugs. This CDR3 is CASAWMGEAFF. The CDR3 DNA follows: TGTGCCAGCGCTTGGATGGGTGAAGCTTTCTTT.